This T cell receptor beta chain was documented in a study of T cells in Graves' hyperthyroidism and ophthalmopathy. Whole-study results and caveats: Ophthalmopathy was told apart from stable hyperthyroidism by a 13 V-J model.

The V end lost 7 bases, the J end lost 4 bases, and 13 bases lay between the germline ends. Germline CDR1 is SQVTM and CDR2 is ANQGSEA. CDR3 length equals 12 residues. To note about this clonotype: Its antigen is unidentified. A much larger clone differs from this one at a single base, so this may be a read error.

Amplification of TCR beta CDR3 regions used RNA as the template. The HTBI set primed first-round TCR CDR3 RT-PCR. TCRdb re-derived calls from the multiplex PCR reads in MiXCR, one entry per CDR3 protein. The table records a few hundred thousand distinct CDR3 sequences, roughly 14% of them present only once. The receptor's source is a woman aged 25 to 39 with Graves' hyperthyroidism. This chain links TRBV29-1 with TRBJ1-1, with D perhaps TRBD1 (5 bases). Sequenced input: blood. The CDR3 DNA sequence: TGCAGCGGGAGCAGGGTGAGCACTGAAGCTTTCTTT. As protein: CSGSRVSTEAFF.